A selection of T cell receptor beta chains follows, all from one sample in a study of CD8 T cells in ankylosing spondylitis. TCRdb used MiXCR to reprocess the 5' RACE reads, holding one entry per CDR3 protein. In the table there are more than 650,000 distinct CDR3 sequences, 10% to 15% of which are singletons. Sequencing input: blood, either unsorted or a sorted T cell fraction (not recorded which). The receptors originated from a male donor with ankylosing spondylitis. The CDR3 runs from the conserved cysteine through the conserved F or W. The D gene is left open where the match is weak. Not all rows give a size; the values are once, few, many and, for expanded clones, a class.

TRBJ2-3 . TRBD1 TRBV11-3 TGTGCCAGCAGCTATACAGGGGTTGGGTCAGATACGCAGTATTTT CASSYTGVGSDTQYF
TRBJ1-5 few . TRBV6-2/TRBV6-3 TGTGCCAGCAGTCCCCTGATTGGTAATCAGCCCCAGCATTTT CASSPLIGNQPQHF
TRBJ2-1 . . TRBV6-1 TGTGCCAGCAGTGAATTCTCCTCTACCAGCTCCTACAATGAGCAGTTCTTC CASSEFSSTSSYNEQFF
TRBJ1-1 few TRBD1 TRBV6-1 TGTGCCAGCAGTCCTCTCGGACAGGGACAAGCTTTCTTT CASSPLGQGQAFF
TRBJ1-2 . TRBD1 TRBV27 TGTGCCAGCAGTCCCCGACAGGGGACCCCCAATGGCTACACCTTC CASSPRQGTPNGYTF
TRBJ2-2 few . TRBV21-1 TGTGCCAGCAGCACGCTCGTATTATCTAATCGGGACAGGGGGCGCGGTTTTAACACCGGGGAGCTGTTTTTT CASSTLVLSNRDRGRGFNTGELFF
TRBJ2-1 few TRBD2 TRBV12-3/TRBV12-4 TGTGCCAGCAGTTCCCGCCAGCGGGAGCGCTACAATGAGCAGTTCTTC CASSSRQRERYNEQFF
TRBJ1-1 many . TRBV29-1 TGCAGCGTCGGTGGAAATGAAGCTTTCTTT CSVGGNEAFF
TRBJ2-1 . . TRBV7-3 TGTGCCAGCAGCTTAATGAGTGGGTACAATGAGCAGTTCTTC CASSLMSGYNEQFF
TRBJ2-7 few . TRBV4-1 TGCGCCAGCAGCCAAGAGGTCCCGGGTGCCTACGAGCAGTACTTC CASSQEVPGAYEQYF
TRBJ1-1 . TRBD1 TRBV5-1 TGCGCCAGCAGTCAATCGATTGGGGGACAGGGGCCGAACACTGAAGCTTTCTTT CASSQSIGGQGPNTEAFF
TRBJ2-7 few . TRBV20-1 TGCAGTGTCACGGAGGGACCCTACGAGCAGTACTTC CSVTEGPYEQYF
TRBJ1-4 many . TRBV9 TGTGCCAGCAGCGTGAGTCCAACTAATGAAAAACTGTTTTTT CASSVSPTNEKLFF
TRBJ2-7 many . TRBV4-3 TGCGCCAGCAGCCAGGGGCCGGGACAAGGCTACGAGCAGTACTTC CASSQGPGQGYEQYF
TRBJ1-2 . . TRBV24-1 TGTGCCACCAGTGATTTGAGTGCGGACTACTATGGCTACACCTTC CATSDLSADYYGYTF
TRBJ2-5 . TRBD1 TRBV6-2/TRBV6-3 TGTGCCAGCAGTTACGGAGACAGGGGAGATGGGGAGACCCAGTACTTC CASSYGDRGDGETQYF
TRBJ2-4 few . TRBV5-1 TGCGCCAGCAGCTTCCTGGCCCAGGTCAGGGGCCCATTGTACTTC CASSFLAQVRGPLYF
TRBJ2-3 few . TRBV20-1 TGCAGTGCCAACAGAGGGTCTGCCACAGATACGCAGTATTTT CSANRGSATDTQYF
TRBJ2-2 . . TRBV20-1 TGCAGTGTCAGGGGGGGAACCCTCGGGGGCACCGGGGAGCTGTTTTTT CSVRGGTLGGTGELFF
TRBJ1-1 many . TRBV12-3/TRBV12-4 TGTGCCAGCAGTCGTCAGGCCATGAACACTGAAGCTTTCTTT CASSRQAMNTEAFF
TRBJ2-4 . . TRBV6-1 TGTGCCAGCAGGGAAACATCCGGGCCCATTCAGTACTTC CASRETSGPIQYF
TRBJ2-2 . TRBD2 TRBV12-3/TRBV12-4 TGTGCCAGCCGGCGGGGGGGCCCCGGGGAGCTGTTTTTT CASRRGGPGELFF
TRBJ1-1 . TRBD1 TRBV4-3 TGCGCCAGCACCGCCACCCCCTCTACAGGGGCGCACACTGAAGCTTTCTTT CASTATPSTGAHTEAFF
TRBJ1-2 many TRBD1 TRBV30 TGTGCCTGGAGGGGACAGTTCTATGGAGGCTACACCTTC CAWRGQFYGGYTF
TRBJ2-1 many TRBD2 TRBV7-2 TGTGCCAGCAGCTTAGTAGCGGGAGGGCCCGGCAATGAGCAGTTCTTC CASSLVAGGPGNEQFF
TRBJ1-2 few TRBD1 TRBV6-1 TGTGCCAGCAGTCCCACAGGGGCTAAGGGCTACACCTTC CASSPTGAKGYTF
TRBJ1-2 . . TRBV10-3 TGTGCCATCAGTGAGTCGTCTGGGAACTATGGCTACACCTTC CAISESSGNYGYTF
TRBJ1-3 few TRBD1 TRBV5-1 TGCGCCAGCAGCGAGGGACAGTCAAACACCATATATTTT CASSEGQSNTIYF
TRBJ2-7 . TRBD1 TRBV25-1 TGTGCCAGCAGTGTTGAGACAGGGGTATCCGAGCAGTACTTC CASSVETGVSEQYF
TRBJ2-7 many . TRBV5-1 TGCGCCAGCAGCTTAACGAGCTCCTACGAGCAGTACTTC CASSLTSSYEQYF
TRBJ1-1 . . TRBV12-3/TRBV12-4 TGTGCCAGCAGTCGTCGAGAGGGTAACACTGAAGCTTTCTTT CASSRREGNTEAFF
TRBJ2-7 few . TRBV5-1 TGCGCCAGCAGATTCAGGTTTAGTTCGTCCTCCTACGAGCAGTACTTC CASRFRFSSSSYEQYF
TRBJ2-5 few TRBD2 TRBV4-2 TGTGCCAGCAGCCAAGATGTGGGGAGGGCCAGGGAGACCCAGTACTTC CASSQDVGRARETQYF
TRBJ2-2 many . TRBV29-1 TGCAGCGTTGGCAGGGGCACCGGGGAGCTGTTTTTT CSVGRGTGELFF
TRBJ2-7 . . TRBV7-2 TGTGCCAGCAGCTCATGGGAGCGACCCTACGAGCAGTACTTC CASSSWERPYEQYF
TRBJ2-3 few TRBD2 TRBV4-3 TGCGCCAGCAGCCAAGAACTAGCGGAGGGCACAGATACGCAGTATTTT CASSQELAEGTDTQYF
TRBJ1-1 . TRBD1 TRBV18 TGTGCCAGCTCACGCGGTAGACAGGGGGTAAGCACTGAAGCTTTCTTT CASSRGRQGVSTEAFF
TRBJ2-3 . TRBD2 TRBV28 TGTGCCAGCAGTTTAGGGGGGCTAGCGGGAGTGATGGATACGCAGTATTTT CASSLGGLAGVMDTQYF
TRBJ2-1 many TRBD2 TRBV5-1 TGCGCCAGCAGCTTCGGACTAGCGGGGATTCCCTACAATGAGCAGTTCTTC CASSFGLAGIPYNEQFF
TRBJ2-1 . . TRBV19 TGTGCCAGTAGTATAGAATCCCGACTAATCCTCTCCTACAATGAGCAGTTCTTC CASSIESRLILSYNEQFF
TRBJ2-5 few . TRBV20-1 TGCAGTGCTAGAAAGCGGGCGTTAAAAGAGACCCAGTACTTC CSARKRALKETQYF